A single sample gave rise to the 25 T cell receptor beta chains below, sequenced in a study of T cells in Graves' hyperthyroidism and ophthalmopathy. RNA transcripts gave rise to amplified TCR beta CDR3 regions. A set of HTBI primers served as the primers for a first-round RT-PCR of the TCR CDR3. From the multiplex PCR reads, TCRdb called clonotypes with MiXCR, one entry per CDR3 protein. The sample has hundreds of thousands of distinct CDR3 sequences; roughly 15% are singletons. Input material: blood. Source of these receptors: a man between 18 and 35 years old with Graves' ophthalmopathy.

This clonotype was counted ten times or more. This rearrangement joins TRBV7-6 to TRBJ2-5, with TRBD2 as a possible D gene (5 bases). Germline V gene lookup returns CDR1 SGHVS and CDR2 FNYEAQ. V lost 4 bases, J lost 5 bases, and 11 bases lay in between. CDR3 size: 13 residues. CDR3: CASSSRARETQYF. The CDR3 coding sequence is TGTGCCAGCAGCTCGAGGGCCAGGGAGACCCAGTACTTC. Complete variable domain (other parts from reference TRBV7-6 and TRBJ2-5): GAGVSQSPRYKVTKRGQDVALRCDPISGHVSLYWYRQALGQGPEFLTYFNYEAQQDKSGLPNDRFSAERPEGSISTLTIQRTEQRDSAMYRCASSSRARETQYFGPGTRLLVL.

As for this clonotype: A read error is possible here, since a much larger clone lies one base away. The conserved closing phenylalanine or tryptophan is absent in this CDR3, likely reflecting a read error. The gene calls are TRBV7-2 and TRBJ1-1; 10 bases align to TRBD1. V gave up 4 bases and J gave up 1 base; unmatched junction bases: 3. Germline assignment: CDR1 SGHTA and CDR2 FQGNSA. This CDR3 has 15 residues. The CDR3 is CASSYRTGGNTEAFS. In DNA form, the CDR3 reads TGTGCCAGCAGCTACCGGACAGGGGGGAACACTGAAGCTTTCTCT.

This clonotype appeared a few times. The chain links TRBV4-2 to TRBJ2-3; no clear D gene. Per the germline V gene, CDR1 is LGHNA and CDR2 is YNFKEQ. V was cut by 2 bases and J by 3 bases, with 9 bases left in between. This CDR3 has 14 amino acids. CDR3 coding DNA: TGTGCCAGCAGCCAATCCCTGAGGACAGATACGCAGTATTTT. Its protein product is CASSQSLRTDTQYF.

This clonotype was observed a handful of times. The gene calls are TRBV11-2 and TRBJ2-1; 13 bases align to TRBD2. CDR1 SGHAT and CDR2 FQNNGV come from the germline V gene. This CDR3 is 16 amino acids long. V shed 5 bases, J shed 10 bases, and the junction held 11 bases outside the gene matches. The CDR3 sequence is CASSPVLAGGEGEQFF. The CDR3 DNA reads TGTGCCAGCAGCCCGGTACTAGCGGGAGGGGAGGGGGAGCAGTTCTTC.

This clonotype was counted only a few times. This chain uses TRBV27 with TRBJ1-4; D remains ambiguous. Trimming removed 6 bases from V and 2 bases from J, with 10 bases in between. CDR3 size: 14 residues. Per germline, CDR1 MNHEY and CDR2 SMNVEV (reference sequence). The CDR3 nucleotides are TGTGCCAGCAGCAAGGGAGGCACTAATGAAAAACTGTTTTTT. As protein: CASSKGGTNEKLFF.

This clonotype was detected many times. The V call is TRBV24-1, the J call TRBJ2-5; tentatively, D is TRBD1 (6 bases). The V and J ends lost 2 bases and 5 bases respectively, with 11 bases between them. The CDR3 contains 14 residues. Germline-derived CDR1 and CDR2 are KGHDR and SFDVKD. The CDR3 DNA reads as TGTGCCACCAGTGATTGGGTCCAGGGGGAGACCCAGTACTTC. Residues: CATSDWVQGETQYF.

This clonotype was seen repeatedly, ten times or more. This rearrangement joins TRBV5-1 to TRBJ2-5; no clear D. There are 16 residues in the CDR3. CDR1 is SGHRS, CDR2 YFSETQ, per germline. V was shortened by 0 bases and J by 0 bases, with 12 bases between the two germline ends. In nucleotides, the CDR3 is TGCGCCAGCAGCTTGGATAGGGTTGGGTACCAAGAGACCCAGTACTTC. Its translation: CASSLDRVGYQETQYF.

There are many counts of this clonotype. The CDR3 coding sequence is TGTGCCAGCATGATCGGGCAGGGGGGCACAGATACGCAGTATTTT. Protein product: CASMIGQGGTDTQYF. The chain has TRBV7-6 and TRBJ2-3, with 7 bases fitting TRBD1. V shed 7 bases and J 1 base; nucleotides not matched to a gene: 8. CDR3 length: 15 residues. Germline V gene data show CDR1 as SGHVS and CDR2 as FNYEAQ.

The table lists this clonotype with a few counts. A much larger clone sits a single nucleotide away, making a read error possible. The chain joins TRBV12-3 or TRBV12-4 to TRBJ2-1, with D possibly TRBD1 on 6 matching bases. V was cut by 4 bases and J by 2 bases, with 15 bases left in between. The CDR3 extends over 16 amino acids. CDR3 nucleotides: TGTGCCAGCAGTTCCTTGGACAGAGAAGCCTACAATGAGCAGTTCTTC. It is translated as CASSSLDREAYNEQFF.

Only a few counts were recorded for this clonotype. The J gene is TRBJ2-1, the V gene TRBV10-3, with 11 bases that match TRBD1. This CDR3 is 12 amino acids long. Trimming took 10 bases from V and 6 from J; bases not matched to a gene: 2. CDR1 ENHRY and CDR2 SYGVKD come from the germline V gene. In DNA, the CDR3 is TGTGCCACGGGACAGGGGGTCAATGAGCAGTTCTTC. Its protein product is CATGQGVNEQFF.

This clonotype occurred many times. This chain links TRBV6-5 with TRBJ2-7; 8 positions match TRBD2. CDR1 and CDR2 from the germline V gene are MNHEY and SVGAGI. V lost 0 bases to trimming and J lost 3 bases; unmatched junction nucleotides: 4. This CDR3 has 15 amino acids. The CDR3 coding sequence is TGTGCCAGCAGTTACTCGAGACTAGCGAGCTACGAGCAGTACTTC. It codes for CASSYSRLASYEQYF.

This rearrangement joins TRBV12-3 or TRBV12-4 to TRBJ2-7; 9 nucleotides agree with TRBD1. This CDR3 is built from 12 residues. The junction had 2 bases not matched to a gene; V was cut back by 2 bases and J by 9 bases. For the CDR3, the DNA is TGTGCCAGCAGTTTATTGGACAGGGGGCAGTACTTC. It translates to CASSLLDRGQYF.

Ten or more counts support this clonotype. The rearrangement joins TRBV20-1 to TRBJ2-1; 10 bases are a match to TRBD2. The CDR3 covers 17 residues. Germline V gene sequence: CDR1 DFQATT, CDR2 SNEGSKA (reference sequence). V lost 0 bases, J lost 8 bases, and 13 bases stayed unmatched. The CDR3 nucleotides are TGCAGTGCTAGAGATCCTCTAGCGGGAGAGGGTATGGATGAGCAGTTCTTC. It yields the protein CSARDPLAGEGMDEQFF.

This clonotype was seen many times. CDR3 coding DNA: TGCAGTGCTAGAGGACAGGAAGAGACCCAGTACTTC. Protein: CSARGQEETQYF. The gene calls are TRBV20-1 and TRBJ2-5, with TRBD1 as a possible D gene (6 bases). Trimming pared 1 base from V and 3 bases from J, leaving 6 bases between. This CDR3 has 12 amino acids. Germline loops: CDR1 DFQATT, CDR2 SNEGSKA (reference sequence).

In its sample, this clonotype was seen many times. This chain joins TRBV18 and TRBJ2-5, with a tentative D call TRBD1 (6 bases). Trimming took off 1 base at V and 4 bases at J, with 7 bases between the two ends. The CDR3 totals 13 residues. CDR1 is KGHSH and CDR2 is LQKENI in the germline V gene. In DNA, the CDR3 is TGTGCCAGCTCACCACGGGACACAGAGACCCAGTACTTC. Translating it yields CASSPRDTETQYF.

This clonotype was seen repeatedly, ten times or more. The chain employs TRBV18 and TRBJ1-1, with 7 positions matching TRBD1. This CDR3 is 13 amino acids long. Looked up from germline, CDR1 is KGHSH and CDR2 is LQKENI. Trimming took 10 bases from V and 4 from J; bases not matched to a gene: 9. The CDR3 protein is CANSSDRSTEAFF. Written as DNA, the CDR3 is TGTGCCAACTCGTCGGACAGGAGCACTGAAGCTTTCTTT. Based on the CDR3 plus reference TRBV18 and TRBJ1-1, the full variable domain is NAGVMQNPRHLVRRRGQEARLRCSPMKGHSHVYWYRQLPEEGLKFMVYLQKENIIDESGMPKERFSAEFPKEGPSILRIQQVVRGDSAAYFCANSSDRSTEAFFGQGTRLTVV.

In this sample, this clonotype turned up many times. The V and J genes are TRBV2 and TRBJ2-7, with 8 nucleotides matching TRBD1. V lost 6 bases to trimming and J lost 6 bases; unmatched junction nucleotides: 4. Germline assignment: CDR1 SNHLY and CDR2 FYNNEI. There are 12 residues in the CDR3. DNA of the CDR3: TGTGCCAGCAGCCGACAGGGGACCGAGCAGTACTTC. Amino acids: CASSRQGTEQYF.

The chain is built from TRBV19 and TRBJ1-1; D might be TRBD1 (6 bases). V lost 1 base and J 5 bases, leaving 11 bases between the germline ends. The CDR3 is 14 residues long. Germline lookup yields CDR1 LNHDA and CDR2 SQIVND (reference sequence). The CDR3 protein is CASSIGGTHTEAFF. The CDR3 region has the DNA TGTGCCAGTAGTATAGGAGGGACACATACTGAAGCTTTCTTT.

This clonotype was detected ten times or more. The CDR3 bases are TGTGCCAGCAGCCAACAAACCATCGGGAGGAAGGCCTACAATGAGCAGTTCTTC. It translates to CASSQQTIGRKAYNEQFF. The rearrangement uses TRBV3-1 and TRBJ2-1; 7 nucleotides line up with TRBD2. This CDR3 region has 18 residues. Looked up from germline, CDR1 is LGHDT and CDR2 is YNNKEL (reference sequence). V dropped 2 bases and J dropped 2; count of bases not matched to a gene: 12.

In its sample, this clonotype was seen many times. The chain couples TRBV29-1 to TRBJ2-7; 7 bases fit TRBD1. Germline CDR1 and CDR2: SQVTM and ANQGSEA. Unmatched junction bases numbered 7, after V lost 6 bases and J lost 2 bases. The CDR3 contains 13 residues. As DNA, the CDR3 is TGCAGCGTCGGCCGGGACAGAGCCTACGAGCAGTACTTC. This encodes CSVGRDRAYEQYF.

This chain connects TRBV12-3 or TRBV12-4 to TRBJ1-3; the D gene is possibly TRBD1 (6 bases). The V gene lost 3 bases and the J gene lost 4 bases, with 13 bases spanning the gap. CDR3 length equals 15 residues. CDR3 region: CASSFQGQWGNTIYF. The CDR3 region has the DNA TGTGCCAGCAGTTTCCAGGGGCAATGGGGAAACACCATATATTTT.

This clonotype was picked up many times. The chain joins TRBV10-3 to TRBJ2-7, with D possibly TRBD2 on 6 matching bases. V lost 7 bases, J lost 6 bases, and 22 bases lay in between. CDR3 length equals 15 residues. Germline V gene data show CDR1 as ENHRY and CDR2 as SYGVKD. The CDR3 loop reads CAIKGWADGRGEQYF. DNA of the CDR3: TGTGCCATCAAAGGGTGGGCGGACGGGAGAGGCGAGCAGTACTTC.

CDR3 protein: CAISEAGTGSEKLFF. The CDR3 coding sequence is TGTGCCATCAGTGAGGCCGGGACAGGGAGTGAAAAACTGTTTTTT. This chain joins TRBV10-3 and TRBJ1-4, with 9 bases that match TRBD1. Germline trimming cut 2 bases from V and 7 bases from J; bases unmatched to any gene: 5. CDR3 length: 15 residues. Germline V lookup: CDR1 ENHRY, CDR2 SYGVKD.

There are many counts of this clonotype. V and J are TRBV5-1 and TRBJ2-5; D perhaps matches TRBD2 (6 bases). CDR1 and CDR2 from the germline V gene are SGHRS and YFSETQ. The CDR3 totals 15 residues. V was pared by 3 bases and J by 4 bases, with 16 bases between. CDR3 nucleotide sequence: TGCGCCAGCAGCTCGAACCGGGGGTCGGGAGAGACCCAGTACTTC. Amino acid sequence: CASSSNRGSGETQYF.

Ten or more counts support this clonotype. The chain uses TRBV20-1 and TRBJ2-5; D remains ambiguous. Germline CDR1 and CDR2: DFQATT and SNEGSKA (reference sequence). The CDR3 has 11 residues. Trimming took 6 bases from V and 7 from J, leaving 12 bases between them. The chain's CDR3 is CSAVLSGTQYF. DNA for the CDR3: TGCAGTGCGGTCCTCTCGGGGACCCAGTACTTC.